This T cell receptor (beta chain) was identified during a study of T cells in Graves' hyperthyroidism and ophthalmopathy (dated by TCRdb to between 2019 and 2020). Concerning the study at large: Peripheral blood was sampled at the time of initial diagnosis, prior to any treatment. The study also compared thyroid tissue and blood T-cell repertoires from 6 or 7 Graves' hyperthyroidism patients. According to the paper, TCR Vbeta CDR3 sequencing was carried out on around 140 peripheral blood samples, which came from fewer than 50 ophthalmopathy, fewer than 80 hyperthyroidism and roughly 17 progressor patients. The 75 to 100 discovery patients were randomly divided into training and test sets at a 7:3 ratio. Prospective prediction of ophthalmopathy was tested in an independent validation cohort consisting of 18 hyperthyroidism patients and some 17 patients who later progressed to ophthalmopathy. Following sampling, methimazole starting at 30 mg daily was given to hyperthyroidism patients, and high-dose intravenous methylprednisolone was given to ophthalmopathy patients. A discovery cohort of roughly 100 patients, roughly 40 with Graves' ophthalmopathy and approximately 57 with stable Graves' hyperthyroidism, was used to find distinguishing TCR V-J signatures.

TCR beta CDR3 regions were amplified from RNA transcripts. For the first round of RT-PCR on the TCR CDR3, the HTBI primer set was used together with the Qiagen OneStep RT-PCR kit. The libraries were constructed in a second round of multiplex PCR and then size-selected and purified. Sequencing of the libraries was done on an Illumina HiSeq2000 using paired-end 100 bp reads. Concerning the study's data processing: SOAPnuke was used to process the raw data, throwing out any read that contained adapters or uncalled bases, had a mean Phred below 15, or lacked an exact constant-primer or identifier match. COPE v1.2.5 was used to merge high-quality paired reads, and clonotypes were defined as unique nucleotide sequences. MiTCR v1.1 was used to align clonotypes to the IMGT TRBV, TRBD and TRBJ reference segments. The analysis included only V-J combinations with a frequency above 0.0001, which together covered approximately 99% of the repertoires. A TCS score was defined as the ratio of F50 (clonal expansion) to E x V (chaos), with BLOSUM62-based TCRdist applied between CDR3 peptides within each V-J. Welch's t-statistics and random forest reduced around 550 V-J features to 10 to 15, which were used in a naive Bayes classifier (R e1071). Through fastp at Q25 and MiXCR, TCRdb rebuilt clones from the public reads, retaining in-frame beta chains. Each record represents a unique CDR3 protein, reported with the most common genes and DNA among its rows. The V and J calls and clone size come from TCRdb's table, not from the authors' own analysis. The sample has 300,000 to 450,000 distinct CDR3 sequences on record, 15% to 18% of them singletons. Roughly 26% of the sample is taken by the ten largest.

The hyperthyroidism patients were between 18 and 65 years old and newly diagnosed, with a disease duration of less than 2 months. The study excluded patients with uncontrolled infections, other autoimmune diseases, pregnancy or lactation. Diagnoses were based on clinical symptoms, serum thyroxine and TRAb, thyroid ultrasound and orbital computed tomography. Blood from progressor patients was drawn when they were first diagnosed with hyperthyroidism, before any ophthalmopathy symptoms appeared. Ficoll-Paque density gradient centrifugation was used to isolate PBMCs from 8.5 to 10 ml of fresh peripheral blood. Progressor patients were initially diagnosed with Graves' hyperthyroidism and developed ophthalmopathy during follow-up. Total RNA was extracted with Trizol reagent, and quality was checked on an Agilent 2100 Bioanalyzer. The CDR3, cysteine through phenylalanine, is 14 amino acids long. Just CDR3 DNA is preserved here, 42 bases in frame from base 1. The germline V gene gives CDR1 as MNHNS and CDR2 as SASEGT. Trimming accounts for 5 bases at V and 4 bases at J, while the number of junction bases matched to no gene is 4.

This clonotype was picked up many times. Its antigen specificity is not known. Base quality data are lacking; no much larger clone is found one base away. Study-level results and caveats: No statistical method was used to set the sample size in advance, and investigators knew the group allocation. In validation, the model predicted progression to ophthalmopathy a median of roughly 6.2 months before onset, with about 71% sensitivity and roughly 79% specificity. Most expanded thyroid clonotypes (frequency above 0.001) were also found in blood, which suggests that blood repertoires may mirror thyroid immune responses. Ophthalmopathy was separated from stable hyperthyroidism by a 13 V-J signature model, with roughly 88% sensitivity and about 84% specificity obtained in cross-validation and 80%/75% obtained in testing.

The chain links TRBV6-1 with TRBJ1-1; 10 junctional bases match TRBD1. This sequence was found in a woman aged 18-30 years with Graves' hyperthyroidism that later progressed to Graves' ophthalmopathy. The source material was blood. CDR3 sequence: CASSYWTGGTEAFF. In nucleotides, the sequence is TGTGCCAGCAGTTATTGGACAGGGGGCACTGAAGCTTTCTTT.